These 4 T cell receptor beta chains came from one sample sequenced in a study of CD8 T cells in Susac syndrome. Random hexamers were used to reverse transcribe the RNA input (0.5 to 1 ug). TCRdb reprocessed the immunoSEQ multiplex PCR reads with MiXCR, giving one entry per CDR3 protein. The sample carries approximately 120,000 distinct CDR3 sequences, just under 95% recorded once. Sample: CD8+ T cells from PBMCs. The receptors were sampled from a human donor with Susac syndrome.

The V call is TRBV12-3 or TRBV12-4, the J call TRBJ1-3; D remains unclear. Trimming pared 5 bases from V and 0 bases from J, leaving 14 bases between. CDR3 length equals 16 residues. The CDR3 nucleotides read TGTGCCAGCAGTGACCGGGCTCCTCCCTCTGGAAACACCATATATTTT. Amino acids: CASSDRAPPSGNTIYF.

CDR3 residues: CASRGAETQYF. DNA of the CDR3: TGTGCCAGCAGGGGGGCTGAGACCCAGTACTTC. This chain joins TRBV6-1 and TRBJ2-5, with D possibly matching TRBD1 (6 bases). CDR3 length: 11 residues. V was cut by 6 bases and J by 5 bases, with 7 bases left in between. Per germline, CDR1 MNHNS and CDR2 SASEGT.

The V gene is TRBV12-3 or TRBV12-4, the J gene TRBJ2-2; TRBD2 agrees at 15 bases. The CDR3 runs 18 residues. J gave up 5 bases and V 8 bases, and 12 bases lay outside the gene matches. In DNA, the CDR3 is TGTGCCAGCTTGTCCCCGGGACTAGCGGGAGGTGGGACCGGGGAGCTGTTTTTT. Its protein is CASLSPGLAGGGTGELFF.

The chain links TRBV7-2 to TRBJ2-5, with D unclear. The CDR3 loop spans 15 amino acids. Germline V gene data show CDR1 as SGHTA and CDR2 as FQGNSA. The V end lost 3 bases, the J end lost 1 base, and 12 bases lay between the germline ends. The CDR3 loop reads CASSFQPWGQETQYF. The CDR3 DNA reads TGTGCCAGCAGCTTCCAGCCATGGGGCCAAGAGACCCAGTACTTC. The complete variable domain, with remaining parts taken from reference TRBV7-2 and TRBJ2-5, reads GAGVSQSPSNKVTEKGKDVELRCDPISGHTALYWYRQSLGQGLEFLIYFQGNSAPDKSGLPSDRFSAERTGGSVSTLTIQRTQQEDSAVYLCASSFQPWGQETQYFGPGTRLLVL.